What follows are 9 T cell receptor beta chains derived from one specimen sequenced in a study of blood T cell repertoires in COVID-19. Data came from immunoSEQ multiplex PCR; TCRdb stores just in-frame clones and leaves some out. The top ten clones hold 7.5% to 9% of a sample with approximately 210,000 clones, 70% to 85% of them seen once. What was sequenced was peripheral blood. These receptors came from a woman older than 75 with COVID-19, enrolled during active disease.

The V and J genes are TRBV19 and TRBJ2-7, with a possible D match to TRBD1 (7 bases). The CDR3 length is 16 residues. The germline V gene encodes CDR1 LNHDA and CDR2 SQIVND (reference sequence). V lost 6 bases and J lost 0, with 18 bases in between. The CDR3, as DNA: TGTGCCAGTAGGGAGGGGGCGAATTTGCTCTCCTACGAGCAGTACTTC. Translating gives CASREGANLLSYEQYF.

The V gene is TRBV3-1 (or the pseudogene TRBV3-2), the J gene TRBJ1-2; D not resolved. The CDR3 is 15 residues long. The germline CDR1 and CDR2 sequences are LGHDT and YNNKEL (reference sequence). V was clipped by 0 bases and J by 6 bases, with 14 bases between them. CDR3 in amino acids: CASSQEEAGLDGYTF. Here the CDR3 DNA reads TGTGCCAGCAGCCAAGAAGAGGCCGGGTTGGATGGCTACACCTTC.

This chain joins TRBV10-3 and TRBJ1-6; 10 bases are shared with TRBD1. Trimming removed 6 bases from V and 12 bases from J; junction bases left unmatched: 2. The CDR3 has 12 residues. Germline assignment: CDR1 ENHRY and CDR2 SYGVKD. The CDR3 region is CAISRDRGPLHF. CDR3 nucleotides: TGTGCCATCAGCCGGGACAGGGGACCCCTCCACTTT.

V is TRBV7-9 and J is TRBJ2-1; 7 bases line up with TRBD2. The germline V gene encodes CDR1 SEHNR and CDR2 FQNEAQ (reference sequence). This CDR3 has 16 amino acids. Trimming took 5 bases from V and 6 from J; bases not matched to a gene: 13. The CDR3 here is CASSPRSAGVGNEQFF. CDR3 nucleotides: TGTGCCAGCAGCCCGAGGTCCGCGGGGGTGGGCAATGAGCAGTTCTTC.

The V and J genes are TRBV15 and TRBJ1-5; 7 positions agree with TRBD1. The CDR3 spans 15 residues. Germline CDR1 reads LNHNV; CDR2 reads YYDKDF (reference sequence). The V segment lost 5 bases and the J segment 6 bases; nucleotides outside the gene matches: 10. CDR3 coding DNA: TGTGCCACCAGCGAGACGAGGGGGCGCGGTCAGCCCCAGCATTTT. Encoded protein: CATSETRGRGQPQHF.

The rearrangement links TRBV2 to TRBJ2-3; D might be TRBD2 (6 bases). The CDR3 length is 15 residues. Germline values: CDR1 SNHLY, CDR2 FYNNEI. Trimming shortened V by 6 bases and J by 4 bases, and 17 bases separated the two germline ends. CDR3 sequence: CASSPFGGEADTQYF. Here the CDR3 DNA reads TGTGCCAGCAGCCCCTTCGGGGGTGAAGCAGATACGCAGTATTTT.

This sequence joins TRBV5-1 and TRBJ1-3; D call uncertain. From germline, CDR1 is SGHRS and CDR2 YFSETQ. Trimming removed 4 bases from V and 0 bases from J, with 14 bases in between. The CDR3 loop spans 16 amino acids. CDR3 bases: TGCGCCAGCAGCCAGACTGTCCCCGGCTCTGGAAACACCATATATTTT. It is translated as CASSQTVPGSGNTIYF.

V is TRBV11-2 and J is TRBJ2-5; D is possibly TRBD2 (6 bases). V was cut by 8 bases and J by 5 bases, with 15 bases left in between. Germline assignment: CDR1 SGHAT and CDR2 FQNNGV. The length of the CDR3 is 13 residues. This CDR3 is CASRRGGGETQYF. CDR3 bases: TGTGCCAGCCGGAGGGGAGGTGGGGAGACCCAGTACTTC.

The chain links TRBV6-6 to TRBJ1-2; 7 nucleotides agree with TRBD1. V lost 5 bases and J lost 5; bases outside the gene matches: 11. The CDR3 is made up of 15 amino acids. Germline V gene data show CDR1 as MNHNY and CDR2 as SVGAGI (reference sequence). CDR3 sequence reads: CASSPDRDLWYGYTF. The CDR3 DNA follows: TGTGCCAGCAGTCCAGACAGGGACCTTTGGTATGGCTACACCTTC.